A single T cell receptor beta chain is shown here with its context. V shed 4 bases and J 8 bases; nucleotides not matched to a gene: 14. From germline, CDR1 is SGHDN and CDR2 FVKESK. The CDR3 length is 16 residues. The data derive from a study of cytomegalovirus exposure and HLA in healthy donors. 60 Vbeta and 13 Jbeta primers were used in PCR. Original analysis: Later work found around 72 million unique TCR beta chains, with about 10 million shared. Using immunoSEQ multiplex PCR, the repertoire was profiled, and TCRdb retains in-frame clones only, with some absent. V, J and clone size were drawn from that table, and D and trimming were deduced from the DNA. The sample yields fewer than 200,000 clones, 81% seen once.

Sequenced material: PBMCs. This receptor was obtained from a young woman in good health and CMV-seropositive. The chain carries TRBV14 and TRBJ2-1; 7 bases line up with TRBD2. The CDR3 sequence is CASSLSSYGLDDEQFF. The CDR3 bases are TGTGCCAGCAGCCTCAGCTCATATGGACTAGACGATGAGCAGTTCTTC. The entire variable domain, with the rest obtained from reference TRBV14 and TRBJ2-1, is as follows: EAGVTQFPSHSVIEKGQTVTLRCDPISGHDNLYWYRRVMGKEIKFLLHFVKESKQDESGMPNNRFLAERTGGTYSTLKVQPAELEDSGVYFCASSLSSYGLDDEQFFGPGTRLTVL.